One and the same sample provided the 9 T cell receptor beta chains below, sequenced in a study of T cell clonality in common variable immunodeficiency. Profiling relied on immunoSEQ multiplex PCR, and the TCRdb table lists in-frame clones only, not all of them. The sample contains tens of thousands of clones, none occurring once; roughly 1.5% lies in the top ten. The sample taken for sequencing was peripheral blood mononuclear cells. The receptor source for this set is a person aged 18 to 75 in good health.

This clone occurred many times. The CDR3 is cut off 3 residues early in the read; its end comes from the germline J gene. The chain combines TRBV29-1 with TRBJ1-1; D ambiguous. The CDR3 is made up of 13 amino acids. V was clipped by 1 base and J by 2 bases, with 8 bases between them. Germline V gene data show CDR1 as SQVTM and CDR2 as ANQGSEA. Incomplete CDR3 DNA: TGCAGCGTTGAAGGGTCGGGTAACACTGAA. Translated, it gives CSVEGSGNTE. Given in full, the CDR3 is CSVEGSGNTEAFF.

This clone was picked up many times. The read terminates 3 residues before the CDR3 end, so the remaining end is supplied by the germline J gene. The chain uses TRBV20-1 and TRBJ2-5; D is possibly TRBD2 (6 bases). Deletions cut 0 bases from V and 6 bases from J, with 14 bases between. From germline, CDR1 is DFQATT and CDR2 SNEGSKA (reference sequence). The CDR3 runs 14 residues. CDR3: CSARDWRDIKTQYF. The sequenced CDR3 bases are TGCAGTGCTAGAGACTGGCGGGATATAAAGACC.

In its sample, this clone was seen many times. The CDR3 is cut off 3 residues early in the read; its end comes from the germline J gene. The V and J genes are TRBV19 and TRBJ2-1; the D gene is possibly TRBD1 (6 bases). CDR1 LNHDA and CDR2 SQIVND come from the germline V gene (reference sequence). The CDR3 is 15 residues long. Trimming stripped 2 bases from V and 6 bases from J, with 14 bases between. The CDR3 bases that were read are TGTGCCAGTAGTATAACAGGGAAACTACGCAATGAG. Protein: CASSITGKLRNE. The CDR3, in full, reads CASSITGKLRNEQFF.

This clone was observed at least ten times. The read ends 3 residues shy of where the CDR3 ends; the end is completed using the germline J gene. The chain combines TRBV7-6 with TRBJ2-5; D unresolved. This CDR3 has 12 residues. Per germline, CDR1 SGHVS and CDR2 FNYEAQ. V dropped 6 bases and J dropped 5 bases, with 10 bases sitting between them. The CDR3 here is CASSVTRETQYF. The DNA read from the CDR3 is TGTGCCAGCAGTGTTACTCGGGAGACC. Supplemented by reference TRBV7-6 and TRBJ2-5, the full variable domain reads GAGVSQSPRYKVTKRGQDVALRCDPISGHVSLYWYRQALGQGPEFLTYFNYEAQQDKSGLPNDRFSAERPEGSISTLTIQRTEQRDSAMYRCASSVTRETQYFGPGTRLLVL.

In its sample, this clone was seen many times. The CDR3 end lies 3 residues beyond the end of the read and is filled in from the germline J gene. This chain uses TRBV10-1 with TRBJ2-2; D is perhaps TRBD1 (6 bases). The CDR3 runs to 15 residues. V lost 3 bases, J lost 4 bases, and 12 bases lay in between. The germline V gene encodes CDR1 WNHNN and CDR2 SYGVQD (reference sequence). This CDR3 is CASSDQGIGTGELFF. CDR3 DNA, as far as it was read: TGCGCCAGCAGTGACCAGGGGATCGGCACCGGGGAG.

In this sample, this clone turned up many times. The read gets to within 3 residues of the CDR3 end, and the germline J gene fills in the rest. The chain couples TRBV2 to TRBJ1-6; 8 bases are shared with TRBD1. Unmatched junction bases numbered 9, after V lost 6 bases and J lost 8 bases. CDR1 and CDR2 (germline): SNHLY, FYNNEI. The CDR3 covers 15 residues. The CDR3 DNA, read in part, is TGTGCCAGCAGCATAACGGGGACAGGACATTCACCC. Encoded protein: CASSITGTGHSP. In full, the CDR3 reads CASSITGTGHSPLHF.

This clone was counted at least ten times. The read ends 3 residues early relative to the CDR3; the germline J gene fills the gap. The rearrangement links TRBV18 to TRBJ1-2; 9 bases fit TRBD1. The length of the CDR3 is 16 residues. The V and J ends lost 6 bases and 5 bases, in that order; junction bases with no gene match: 13. Germline V gene lookup returns CDR1 KGHSH and CDR2 LQKENI. This CDR3 reads CASSDPGQGLYYGYTF. Incomplete CDR3 DNA: TGTGCCAGCTCGGACCCGGGACAGGGATTATATTATGGC. The full variable domain, in which reference TRBV18 and TRBJ1-2 provide the parts outside the CDR3, is NAGVMQNPRHLVRRRGQEARLRCSPMKGHSHVYWYRQLPEEGLKFMVYLQKENIIDESGMPKERFSAEFPKEGPSILRIQQVVRGDSAAYFCASSDPGQGLYYGYTFGSGTRLTVV.

This clone was recorded at least ten times. Read sequence stops 3 residues before the CDR3 end, and the germline J gene provides the missing end. This chain uses TRBV20-1 with TRBJ2-7, with TRBD1 matching over 7 bases. V trimming: 5 bases; J trimming: 4 bases; junction bases outside the gene matches: 14. CDR1 is DFQATT, CDR2 SNEGSKA, per germline (reference sequence). The CDR3 contains 15 residues. CDR3 DNA (partial): TGCAGTGCTGGACCCAGGGGGTCGTTAGGTTACGAG. It encodes CSAGPRGSLGYE. The full-length CDR3 reads as CSAGPRGSLGYEQYF.

Many counts were recorded for this clone. The read ends 3 residues early relative to the CDR3; the germline J gene fills the gap. The chain recombines TRBV28 with TRBJ2-7; D is uncertain. The CDR3 consists of 11 residues. Trimming removed 6 bases from V and 4 bases from J, with 7 bases in between. The germline V gene encodes CDR1 MDHEN and CDR2 SYDVKM. The CDR3 is CASSLEYEQYF. The CDR3 bases that were read are TGTGCCAGCAGCCTAGAGTACGAG.